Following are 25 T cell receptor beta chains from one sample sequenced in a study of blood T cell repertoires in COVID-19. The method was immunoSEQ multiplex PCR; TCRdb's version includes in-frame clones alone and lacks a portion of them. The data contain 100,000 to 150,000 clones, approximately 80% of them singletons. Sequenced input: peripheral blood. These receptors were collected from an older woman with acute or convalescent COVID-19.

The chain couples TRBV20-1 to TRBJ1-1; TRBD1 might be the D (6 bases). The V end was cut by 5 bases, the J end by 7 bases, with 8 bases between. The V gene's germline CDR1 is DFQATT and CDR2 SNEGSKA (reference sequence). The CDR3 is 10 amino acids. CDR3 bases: TGCAGTGCTCGGACAGATGAAGCTTTCTTT. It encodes CSARTDEAFF.

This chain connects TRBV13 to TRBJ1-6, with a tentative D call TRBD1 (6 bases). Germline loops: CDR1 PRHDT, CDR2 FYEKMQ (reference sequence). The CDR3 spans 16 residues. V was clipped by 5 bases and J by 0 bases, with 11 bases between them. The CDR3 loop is CASSPRGGSYNSPLHF. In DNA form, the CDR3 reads TGTGCCAGCAGCCCAAGGGGGGGCTCCTATAATTCACCCCTCCACTTT.

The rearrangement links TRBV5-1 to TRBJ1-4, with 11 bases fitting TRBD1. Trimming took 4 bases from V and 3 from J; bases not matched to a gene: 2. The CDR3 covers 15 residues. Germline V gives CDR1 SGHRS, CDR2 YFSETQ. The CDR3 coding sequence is TGCGCCAGCAGCGGACAGGGGGCAGCTAATGAAAAACTGTTTTTT. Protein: CASSGQGAANEKLFF.

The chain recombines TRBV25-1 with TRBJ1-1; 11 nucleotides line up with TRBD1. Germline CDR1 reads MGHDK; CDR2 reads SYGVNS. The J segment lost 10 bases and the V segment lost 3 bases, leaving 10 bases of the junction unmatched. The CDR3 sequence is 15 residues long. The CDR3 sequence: CASSDPGQGVGGAFF. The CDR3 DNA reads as TGTGCCAGCAGTGATCCGGGACAGGGGGTAGGGGGAGCTTTCTTT.

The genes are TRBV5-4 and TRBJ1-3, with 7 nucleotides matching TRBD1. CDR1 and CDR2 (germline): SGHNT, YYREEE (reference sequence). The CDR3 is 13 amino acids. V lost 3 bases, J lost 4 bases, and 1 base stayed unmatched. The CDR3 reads CASSWGQGNTIYF. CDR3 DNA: TGTGCCAGCAGCTGGGGACAGGGAAACACCATATATTTT.

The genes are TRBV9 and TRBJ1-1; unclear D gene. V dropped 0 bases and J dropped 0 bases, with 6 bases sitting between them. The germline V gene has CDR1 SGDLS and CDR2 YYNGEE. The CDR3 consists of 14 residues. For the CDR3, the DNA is TGTGCCAGCAGCGTAGGTGTTATGAACACTGAAGCTTTCTTT. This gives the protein CASSVGVMNTEAFF. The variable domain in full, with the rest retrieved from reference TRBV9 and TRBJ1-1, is DSGVTQTPKHLITATGQRVTLRCSPRSGDLSVYWYQQSLDQGLQFLIQYYNGEERAKGNILERFSAQQFPDLHSELNLSSLELGDSALYFCASSVGVMNTEAFFGQGTRLTVV.

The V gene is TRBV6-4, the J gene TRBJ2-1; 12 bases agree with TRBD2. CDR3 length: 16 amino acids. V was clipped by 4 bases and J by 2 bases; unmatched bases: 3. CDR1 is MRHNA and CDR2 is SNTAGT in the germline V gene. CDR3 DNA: TGTGCCAGCAGTGCGACTAGCGGGGGTACCTACAATGAGCAGTTCTTC. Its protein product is CASSATSGGTYNEQFF.

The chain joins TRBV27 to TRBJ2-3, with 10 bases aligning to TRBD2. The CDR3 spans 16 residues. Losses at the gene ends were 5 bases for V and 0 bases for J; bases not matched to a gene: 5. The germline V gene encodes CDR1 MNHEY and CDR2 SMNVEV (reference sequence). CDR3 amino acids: CASSIGLAESTDTQYF. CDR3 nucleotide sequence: TGTGCCAGCAGTATAGGACTAGCGGAAAGCACAGATACGCAGTATTTT.

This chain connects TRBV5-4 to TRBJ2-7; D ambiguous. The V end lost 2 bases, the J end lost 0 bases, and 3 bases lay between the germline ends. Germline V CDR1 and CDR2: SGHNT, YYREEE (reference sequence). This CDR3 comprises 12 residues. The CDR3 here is CASSFHSYEQYF. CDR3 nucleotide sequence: TGTGCCAGCAGCTTCCACTCCTACGAGCAGTACTTC. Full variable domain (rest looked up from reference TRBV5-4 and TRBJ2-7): ETGVTQSPTHLIKTRGQQVTLRCSSQSGHNTVSWYQQALGQGPQFIFQYYREEENGRGNFPPRFSGLQFPNYSSELNVNALELDDSALYLCASSFHSYEQYFGPGTRLTVT.

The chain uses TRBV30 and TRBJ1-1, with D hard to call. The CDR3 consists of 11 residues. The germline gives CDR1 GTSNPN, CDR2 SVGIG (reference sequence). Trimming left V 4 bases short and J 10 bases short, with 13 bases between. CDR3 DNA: TGTGCCTGGAATATGGCCTCGGGAGCTTTCTTT. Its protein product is CAWNMASGAFF.

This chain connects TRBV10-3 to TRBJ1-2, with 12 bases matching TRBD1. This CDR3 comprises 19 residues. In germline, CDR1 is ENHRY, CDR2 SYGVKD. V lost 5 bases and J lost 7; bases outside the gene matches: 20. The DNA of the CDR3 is TGTGCCATCAGTAACCAAGGGGGACAGGGGGCAGGAGAGCGTTCTGGCTACACCTTC. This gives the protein CAISNQGGQGAGERSGYTF.

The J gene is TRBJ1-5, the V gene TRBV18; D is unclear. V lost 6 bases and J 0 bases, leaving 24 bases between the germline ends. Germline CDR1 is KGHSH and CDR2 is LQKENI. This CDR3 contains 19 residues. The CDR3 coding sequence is TGTGCCAGCTCGCCCCGGAGGTTAAACCGCGCAAATAGCAATCAGCCCCAGCATTTT. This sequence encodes CASSPRRLNRANSNQPQHF.

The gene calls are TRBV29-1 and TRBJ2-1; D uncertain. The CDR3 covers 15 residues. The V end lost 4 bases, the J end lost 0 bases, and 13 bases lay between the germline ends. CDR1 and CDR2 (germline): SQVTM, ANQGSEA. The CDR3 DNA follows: TGCAGCGTTGGCAATGCGGCCCTCTCCTACAATGAGCAGTTCTTC. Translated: CSVGNAALSYNEQFF.

The CDR3 region is CAGGTGGSGRQPQHF. In DNA form, the CDR3 reads TGTGCCGGGGGGACAGGGGGATCGGGAAGGCAGCCCCAGCATTTT. The rearrangement uses TRBV6-5 and TRBJ1-5; 11 positions match TRBD1. Germline assignment: CDR1 MNHEY and CDR2 SVGAGI. Trimming at V came to 11 bases and at J to 7 bases, leaving 13 bases not matched to a gene. CDR3 size: 15 residues.

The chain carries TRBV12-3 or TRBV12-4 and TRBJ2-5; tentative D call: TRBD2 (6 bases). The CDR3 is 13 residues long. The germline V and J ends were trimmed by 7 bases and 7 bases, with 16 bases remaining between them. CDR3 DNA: TGTGCCAGCACCCGGGACTCTCAGTGGACCCAGTACTTC. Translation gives CASTRDSQWTQYF.

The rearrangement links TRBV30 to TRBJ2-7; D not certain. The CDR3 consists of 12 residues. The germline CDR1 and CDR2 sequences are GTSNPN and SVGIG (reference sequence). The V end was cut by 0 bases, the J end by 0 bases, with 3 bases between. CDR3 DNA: TGTGCCTGGAGTGTACACTCCTACGAGCAGTACGTC. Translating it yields CAWSVHSYEQYV.

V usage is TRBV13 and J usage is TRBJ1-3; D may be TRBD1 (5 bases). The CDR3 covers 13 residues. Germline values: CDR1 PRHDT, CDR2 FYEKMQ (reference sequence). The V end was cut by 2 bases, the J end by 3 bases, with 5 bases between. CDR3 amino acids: CASSLQGGNTIYF. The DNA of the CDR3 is TGTGCCAGCAGCTTACAGGGTGGAAACACCATATATTTT.

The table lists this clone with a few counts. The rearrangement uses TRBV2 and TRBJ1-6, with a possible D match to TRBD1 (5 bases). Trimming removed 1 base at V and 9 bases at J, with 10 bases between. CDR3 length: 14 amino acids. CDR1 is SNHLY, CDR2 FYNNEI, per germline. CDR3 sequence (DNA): TGTGCCAGCAGTGAAGGCAGGGCACTTTCACCCCTCCACTTT. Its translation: CASSEGRALSPLHF.

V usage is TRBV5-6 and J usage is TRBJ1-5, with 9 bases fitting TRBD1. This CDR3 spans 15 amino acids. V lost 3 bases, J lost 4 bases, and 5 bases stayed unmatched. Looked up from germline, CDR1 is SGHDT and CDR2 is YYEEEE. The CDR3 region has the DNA TGTGCCAGCAGCTCGGGACAGGGCGATAATCAGCCCCAGCATTTT. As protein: CASSSGQGDNQPQHF.

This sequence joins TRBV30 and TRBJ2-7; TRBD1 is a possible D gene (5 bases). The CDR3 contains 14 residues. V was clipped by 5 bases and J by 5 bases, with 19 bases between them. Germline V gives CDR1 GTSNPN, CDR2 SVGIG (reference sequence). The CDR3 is CAWANGQGFNEQYF. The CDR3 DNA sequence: TGTGCCTGGGCCAACGGGCAGGGATTTAACGAGCAGTACTTC.

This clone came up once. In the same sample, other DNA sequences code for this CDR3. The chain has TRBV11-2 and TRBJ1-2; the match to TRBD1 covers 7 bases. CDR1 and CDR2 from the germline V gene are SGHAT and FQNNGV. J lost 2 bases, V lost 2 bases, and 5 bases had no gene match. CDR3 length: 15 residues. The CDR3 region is CASSLRTGWNYGYTF. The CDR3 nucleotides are TGTGCCAGCAGCTTAAGGACAGGTTGGAACTATGGCTACACCTTC.

CDR3 coding DNA: TGTGCCAGTAGGGGACAGGGGTACGAGCAGTACTTC. Residues: CASRGQGYEQYF. The J gene is TRBJ2-7, the V gene TRBV19; 10 nucleotides match TRBD1. Germline CDR1 LNHDA, CDR2 SQIVND (reference sequence). V lost 6 bases to trimming and J lost 4 bases; unmatched junction nucleotides: 0. This CDR3 has 12 residues.

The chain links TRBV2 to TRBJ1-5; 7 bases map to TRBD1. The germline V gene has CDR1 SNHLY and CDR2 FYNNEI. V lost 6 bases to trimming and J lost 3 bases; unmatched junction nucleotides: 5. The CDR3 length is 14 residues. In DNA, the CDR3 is TGTGCCAGCAGGGCTGGACAGGACAATCAGCCCCAGCATTTT. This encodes CASRAGQDNQPQHF.

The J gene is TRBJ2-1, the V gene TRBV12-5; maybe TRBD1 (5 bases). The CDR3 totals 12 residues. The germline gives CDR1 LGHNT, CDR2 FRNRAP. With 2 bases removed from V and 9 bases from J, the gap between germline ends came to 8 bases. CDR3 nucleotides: TGTGCTAGTGGTTTGATAGGGGTTGAGCAGTTCTTC. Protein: CASGLIGVEQFF.

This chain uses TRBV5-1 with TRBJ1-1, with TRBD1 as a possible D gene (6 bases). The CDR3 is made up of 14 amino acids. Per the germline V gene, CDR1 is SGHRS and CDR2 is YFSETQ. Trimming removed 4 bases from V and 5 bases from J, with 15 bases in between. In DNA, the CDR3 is TGCGCCAGCAGCGGGGCAGGGGTCGGGACTGAAGCTTTCTTT. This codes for CASSGAGVGTEAFF.